This T cell receptor (beta chain) is from a study of CD8+ T cells in alopecia areata. Whole-study findings and limits: Expanded CD8+ clones among the top 100, as well as scalp clonality, were significantly decreased by tofacitinib. It was observed that many expanded lesional clones persisted in scalp and blood during tofacitinib.

About this clone itself: Its antigen is as yet unknown.

As for treatment: oral pan-JAK inhibitor, 5-10 mg twice daily. RNA extraction was followed by reverse transcription into cDNA, which acted as the sequencing template. This table comes from immunoSEQ multiplex PCR, and its TCRdb copy is limited to in-frame clones, with some not included. Of around 190,000 clones listed, around three fifths are singletons. Germline CDR1 reads SQVTM; CDR2 reads ANQGSEA. The germline V and J ends were trimmed by 7 bases and 2 bases, with 14 bases remaining between them. The CDR3 is 13 amino acids. This TCR derives from a human donor with alopecia areata. The input for sequencing was CD4+ T cells sorted from blood, taken at week 4, from a patient treated with tofacitinib. The chain carries TRBV29-1 and TRBJ1-1, with D hard to call. CDR3 in amino acids: CSAQTDFNTEAFF. CDR3 DNA sequence: TGCAGCGCTCAGACCGATTTCAACACTGAAGCTTTCTTT.